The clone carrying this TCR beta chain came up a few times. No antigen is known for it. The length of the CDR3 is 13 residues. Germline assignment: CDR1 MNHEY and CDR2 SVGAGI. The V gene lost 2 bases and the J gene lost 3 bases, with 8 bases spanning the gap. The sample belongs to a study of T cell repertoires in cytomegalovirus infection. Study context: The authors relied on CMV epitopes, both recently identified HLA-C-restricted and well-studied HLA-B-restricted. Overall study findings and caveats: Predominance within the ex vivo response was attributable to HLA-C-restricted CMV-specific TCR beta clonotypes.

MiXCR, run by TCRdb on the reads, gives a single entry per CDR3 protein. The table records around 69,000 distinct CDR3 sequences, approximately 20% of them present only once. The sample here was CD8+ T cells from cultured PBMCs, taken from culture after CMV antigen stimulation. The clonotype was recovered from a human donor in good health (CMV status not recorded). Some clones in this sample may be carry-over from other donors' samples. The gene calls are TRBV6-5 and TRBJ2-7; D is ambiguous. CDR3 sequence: CASSYTHSYEQYF. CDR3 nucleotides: TGTGCCAGCAGTTACACACATAGCTACGAGCAGTACTTC.